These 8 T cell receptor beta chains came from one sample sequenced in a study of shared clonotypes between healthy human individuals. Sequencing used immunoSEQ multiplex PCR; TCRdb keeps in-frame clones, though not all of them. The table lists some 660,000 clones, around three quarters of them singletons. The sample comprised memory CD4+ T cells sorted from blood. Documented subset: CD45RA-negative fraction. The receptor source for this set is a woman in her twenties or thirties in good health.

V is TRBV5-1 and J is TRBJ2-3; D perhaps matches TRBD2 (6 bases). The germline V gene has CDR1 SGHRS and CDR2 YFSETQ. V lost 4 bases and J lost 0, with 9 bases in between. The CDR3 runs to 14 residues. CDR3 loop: CASSEGLSTDTQYF. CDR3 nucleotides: TGCGCCAGCAGCGAGGGACTTAGCACAGATACGCAGTATTTT.

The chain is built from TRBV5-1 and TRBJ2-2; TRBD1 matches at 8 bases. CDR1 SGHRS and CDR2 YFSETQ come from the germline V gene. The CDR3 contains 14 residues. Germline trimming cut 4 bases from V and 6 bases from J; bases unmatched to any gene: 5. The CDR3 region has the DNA TGCGCCAGCAGCCCGACAGGGGAGGCCGGGGAGCTGTTTTTT. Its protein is CASSPTGEAGELFF.

CDR3 nucleotides: TGTGCCAGCTGTCGGTTTTCTGGAAACACCATATATTTT. Translation gives CASCRFSGNTIYF. The genes are TRBV2 and TRBJ1-3, with no clear D. This CDR3 contains 13 residues. Germline lookup yields CDR1 SNHLY and CDR2 FYNNEI. V was trimmed by 8 bases and J by 1 base, leaving 9 bases between them.

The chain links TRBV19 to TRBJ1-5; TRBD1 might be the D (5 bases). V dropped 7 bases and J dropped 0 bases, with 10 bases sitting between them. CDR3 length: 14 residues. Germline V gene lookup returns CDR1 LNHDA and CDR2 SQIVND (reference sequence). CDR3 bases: TGTGCCAGTACTGGGGGGGATAGCAATCAGCCCCAGCATTTT. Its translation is CASTGGDSNQPQHF.

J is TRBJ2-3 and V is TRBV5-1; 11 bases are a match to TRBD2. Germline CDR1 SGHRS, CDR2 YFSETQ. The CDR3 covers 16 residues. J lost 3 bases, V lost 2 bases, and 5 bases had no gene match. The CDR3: CASSFLAGGDTDTQYF. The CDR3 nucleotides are TGCGCCAGCAGCTTCTTAGCGGGAGGGGATACAGATACGCAGTATTTT.

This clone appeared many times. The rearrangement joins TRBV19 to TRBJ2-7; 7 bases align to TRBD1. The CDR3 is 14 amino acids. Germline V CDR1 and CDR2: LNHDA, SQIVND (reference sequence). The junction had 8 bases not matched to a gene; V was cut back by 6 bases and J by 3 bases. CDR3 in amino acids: CASSLQGNGYEQYF. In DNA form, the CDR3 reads TGTGCCAGTAGCCTACAGGGGAATGGCTACGAGCAGTACTTC. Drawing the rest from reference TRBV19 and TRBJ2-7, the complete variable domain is DGGITQSPKYLFRKEGQNVTLSCEQNLNHDAMYWYRQDPGQGLRLIYYSQIVNDFQKGDIAEGYSVSREKKESFPLTVTSAQKNPTAFYLCASSLQGNGYEQYFGPGTRLTVT.

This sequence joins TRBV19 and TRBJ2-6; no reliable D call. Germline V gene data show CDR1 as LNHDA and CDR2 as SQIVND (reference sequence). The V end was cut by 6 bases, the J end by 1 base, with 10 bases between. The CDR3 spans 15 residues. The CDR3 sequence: CASSPLGSGANVLTF. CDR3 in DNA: TGTGCCAGTAGCCCCCTAGGGTCTGGGGCCAACGTCCTGACTTTC.

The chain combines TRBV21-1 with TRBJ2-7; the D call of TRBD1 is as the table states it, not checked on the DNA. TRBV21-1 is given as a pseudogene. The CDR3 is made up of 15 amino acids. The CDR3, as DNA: TGTGCCAGCAGCAAATCGATACAGGTTTCCTACGAGCAGTACTTC. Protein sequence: CASSKSIQVSYEQYF.